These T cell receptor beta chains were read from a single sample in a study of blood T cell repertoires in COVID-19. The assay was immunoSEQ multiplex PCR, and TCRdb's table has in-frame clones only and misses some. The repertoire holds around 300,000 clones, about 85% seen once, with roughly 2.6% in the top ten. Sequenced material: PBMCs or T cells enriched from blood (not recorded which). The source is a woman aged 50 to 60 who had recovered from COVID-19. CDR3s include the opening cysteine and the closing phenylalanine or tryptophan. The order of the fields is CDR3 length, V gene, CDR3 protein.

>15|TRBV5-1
CASRAGTSSYNEQFF
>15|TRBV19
CASSIAGQGNSEQFF
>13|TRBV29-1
CSVTSGGAGELFF
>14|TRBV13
CASSLGWGGEKLFF
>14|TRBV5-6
CASSFNGIGSPLHF
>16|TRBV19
CASSIGGLAGWNIQYF
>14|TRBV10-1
CASSEGGLGTEAFF
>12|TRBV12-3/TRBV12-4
CASRDRVNGYTF
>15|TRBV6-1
CASSEEWTGRTEAFF
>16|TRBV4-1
CASSQSSGRVDNEQFF
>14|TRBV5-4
CASSPEISTDTQYF
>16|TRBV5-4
CASSSWTSGRGETQYF
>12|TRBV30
CAWRGYTDTQYF
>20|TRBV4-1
CASSQAAILSGRFGSYEQYF
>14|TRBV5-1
CASSLAGALGEQYF
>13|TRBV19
CASRDRVATEAFF
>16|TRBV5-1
CASSWGTGSTGNEQFF
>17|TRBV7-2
CASSLMRGGVSNQPQHF
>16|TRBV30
CAWSGFIGTSTDTQYF
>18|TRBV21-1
CASSKVLGRLAGNYEQYF
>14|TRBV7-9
CASSRDRGREKLFF
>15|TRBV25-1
CASELSGRSIETQYF
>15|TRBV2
CASGGTVGSNQPQHF
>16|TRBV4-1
CASSHLGTGVDQPQHF
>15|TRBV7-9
CASSLVQGSLETQYF
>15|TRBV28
CASTLAVTGGYEQFF
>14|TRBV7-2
CASSFRQGVTEAFF
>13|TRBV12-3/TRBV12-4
CASSLAGDQPQHF